The present entry profiles one T cell receptor (beta chain) with its context. Some clones are missing from TCRdb's copy, which holds only in-frame ones; the method was immunoSEQ multiplex PCR. Of roughly 170,000 clones in the sample, around four fifths were seen once. All enrollees were roughly 18 to 90 years old and from around 25 US areas. Donors were grouped by their self-reported clinical history. Among Cohort 3 donors, those recovered had two negative PCRs, clearance, or symptom resolution. The source of the sample is a study of blood T cell repertoires in COVID-19. The CDR3 contains 15 residues. Germline CDR1 reads MDHEN; CDR2 reads SYDVKM. V shed 5 bases and J shed 6 bases, with 19 bases lying between them.

The receptor was isolated from a woman in her forties or fifties who had recovered from COVID-19. V is TRBV28 and J is TRBJ1-1; D remains ambiguous. Specimen: PBMCs or T cells enriched from blood (not recorded which). The chain's CDR3 is CASSPSTGMDPEAFF. As DNA, the CDR3 is TGTGCCAGCAGTCCCTCGACGGGAATGGATCCTGAAGCTTTCTTT.